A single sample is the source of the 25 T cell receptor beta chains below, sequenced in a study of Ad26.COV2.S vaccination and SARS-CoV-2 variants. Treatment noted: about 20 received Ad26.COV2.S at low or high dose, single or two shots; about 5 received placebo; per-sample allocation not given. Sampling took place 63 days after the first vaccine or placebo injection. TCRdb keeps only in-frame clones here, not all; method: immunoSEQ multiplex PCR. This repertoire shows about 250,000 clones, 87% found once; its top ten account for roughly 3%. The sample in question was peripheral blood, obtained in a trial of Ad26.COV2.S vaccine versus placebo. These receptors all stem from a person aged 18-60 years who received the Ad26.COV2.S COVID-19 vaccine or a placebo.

CDR3 coding DNA: TGTGCCAGCAGCCCCCACCGGACAGGAGGGGCCGGGGAGCTGTTTTTT. Translation gives CASSPHRTGGAGELFF. This rearrangement joins TRBV3-1 (or the pseudogene TRBV3-2) to TRBJ2-2, with D maybe TRBD1 (7 bases). From germline, CDR1 is LGHDT and CDR2 YNNKEL (reference sequence). V lost 4 bases, J lost 6 bases, and 18 bases lay in between. The CDR3 has 16 amino acids.

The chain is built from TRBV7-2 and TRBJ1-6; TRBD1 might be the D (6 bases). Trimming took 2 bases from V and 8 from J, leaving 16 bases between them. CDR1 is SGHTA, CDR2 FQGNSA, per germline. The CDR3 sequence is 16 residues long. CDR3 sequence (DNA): TGTGCCAGCAGCTTAATTAGTACAGGGAATTATTCACCCCTCCACTTT. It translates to CASSLISTGNYSPLHF.

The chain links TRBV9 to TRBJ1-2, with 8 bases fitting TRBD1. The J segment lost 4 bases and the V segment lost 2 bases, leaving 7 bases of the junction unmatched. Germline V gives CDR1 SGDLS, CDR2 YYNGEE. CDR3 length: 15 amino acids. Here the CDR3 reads CASSVQGAQGYGYTF. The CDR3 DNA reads TGTGCCAGCAGCGTCCAGGGGGCGCAGGGCTATGGCTACACCTTC.

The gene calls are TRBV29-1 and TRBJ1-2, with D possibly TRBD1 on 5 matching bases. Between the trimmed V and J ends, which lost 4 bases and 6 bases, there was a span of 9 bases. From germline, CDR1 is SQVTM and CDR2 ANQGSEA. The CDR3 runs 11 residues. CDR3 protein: CSVAWGHGYTF. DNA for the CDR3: TGCAGCGTTGCCTGGGGACATGGCTACACCTTC. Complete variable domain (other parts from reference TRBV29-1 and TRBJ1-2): SAVISQKPSRDICQRGTSLTIQCQVDSQVTMMFWYRQQPGQSLTLIATANQGSEATYESGFVIDKFPISRPNLTFSTLTVSNMSPEDSSIYLCSVAWGHGYTFGSGTRLTVV.

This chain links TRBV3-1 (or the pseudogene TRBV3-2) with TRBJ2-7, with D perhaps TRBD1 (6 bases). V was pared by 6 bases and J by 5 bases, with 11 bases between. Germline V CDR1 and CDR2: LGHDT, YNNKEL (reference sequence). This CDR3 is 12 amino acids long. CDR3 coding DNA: TGTGCCAGCAGGGGGGCAGAGGACGAGCAGTACGTC. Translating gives CASRGAEDEQYV.

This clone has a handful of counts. The CDR3 coding sequence is TGTGCCAGCAGAGTGGGCTACCAGGCGAATTCACCCCTCCACTTT. Its translation: CASRVGYQANSPLHF. The chain recombines TRBV27 with TRBJ1-6; D gene unclear. The CDR3 spans 15 residues. CDR1 is MNHEY and CDR2 is SMNVEV in the germline V gene (reference sequence). The V end was cut by 6 bases, the J end by 7 bases, with 16 bases between.

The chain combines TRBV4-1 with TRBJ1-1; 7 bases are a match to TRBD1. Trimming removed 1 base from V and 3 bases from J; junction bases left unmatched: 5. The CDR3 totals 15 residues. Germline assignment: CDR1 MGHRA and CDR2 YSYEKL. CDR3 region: CASSQVDRFYTEAFF. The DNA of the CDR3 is TGCGCCAGCAGCCAAGTGGACAGGTTTTACACTGAAGCTTTCTTT.

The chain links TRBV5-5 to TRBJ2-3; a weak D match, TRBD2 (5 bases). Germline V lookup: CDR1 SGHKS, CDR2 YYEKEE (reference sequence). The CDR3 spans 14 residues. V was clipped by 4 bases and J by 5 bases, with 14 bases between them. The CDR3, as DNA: TGTGCCAGCAGCCCAACCCCCGGGGTAGATACGCAGTATTTT. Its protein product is CASSPTPGVDTQYF.

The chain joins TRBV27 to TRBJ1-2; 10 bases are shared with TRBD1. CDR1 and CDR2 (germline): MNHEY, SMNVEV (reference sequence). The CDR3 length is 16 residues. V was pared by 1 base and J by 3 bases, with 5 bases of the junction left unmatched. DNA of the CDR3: TGTGCCAGCAGTTTATTCCCGGACAGGGGGTACTATGGCTACACCTTC. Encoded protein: CASSLFPDRGYYGYTF.

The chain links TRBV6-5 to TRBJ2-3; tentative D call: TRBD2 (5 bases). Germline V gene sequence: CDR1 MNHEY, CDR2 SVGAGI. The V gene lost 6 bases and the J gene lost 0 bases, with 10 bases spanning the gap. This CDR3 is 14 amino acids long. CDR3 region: CASRAERSTDTQYF. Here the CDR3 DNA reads TGTGCCAGCAGAGCGGAGCGAAGCACAGATACGCAGTATTTT.

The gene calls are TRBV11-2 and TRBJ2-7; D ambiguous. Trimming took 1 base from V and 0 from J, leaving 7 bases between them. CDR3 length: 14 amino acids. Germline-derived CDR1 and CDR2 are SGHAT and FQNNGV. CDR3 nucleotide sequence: TGTGCCAGCAGCTTAGTGGTGAGCTCCTACGAGCAGTACGTC. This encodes CASSLVVSSYEQYV.

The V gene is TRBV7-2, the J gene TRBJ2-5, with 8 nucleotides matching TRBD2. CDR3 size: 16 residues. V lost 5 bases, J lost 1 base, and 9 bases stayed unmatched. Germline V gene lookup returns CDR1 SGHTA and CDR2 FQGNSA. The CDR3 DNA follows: TGTGCCAGCAGCCCCCGAGGGACTAGGGGCCAAGAGACCCAGTACTTC. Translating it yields CASSPRGTRGQETQYF. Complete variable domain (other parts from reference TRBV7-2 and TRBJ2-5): GAGVSQSPSNKVTEKGKDVELRCDPISGHTALYWYRQSLGQGLEFLIYFQGNSAPDKSGLPSDRFSAERTGGSVSTLTIQRTQQEDSAVYLCASSPRGTRGQETQYFGPGTRLLVL.

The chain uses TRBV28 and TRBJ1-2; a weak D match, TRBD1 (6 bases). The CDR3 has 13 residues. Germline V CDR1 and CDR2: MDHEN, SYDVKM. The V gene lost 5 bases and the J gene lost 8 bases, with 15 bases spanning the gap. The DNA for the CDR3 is TGTGCCAGCAGTCATAACAGGGACGGAGGCTACACCTTC. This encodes CASSHNRDGGYTF.

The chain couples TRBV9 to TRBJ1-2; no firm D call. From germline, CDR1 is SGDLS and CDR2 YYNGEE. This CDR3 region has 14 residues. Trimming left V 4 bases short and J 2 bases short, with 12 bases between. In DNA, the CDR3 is TGTGCCAGCAGCCCCCCCCCGTCGAACTATGGCTACACCTTC. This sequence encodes CASSPPPSNYGYTF.

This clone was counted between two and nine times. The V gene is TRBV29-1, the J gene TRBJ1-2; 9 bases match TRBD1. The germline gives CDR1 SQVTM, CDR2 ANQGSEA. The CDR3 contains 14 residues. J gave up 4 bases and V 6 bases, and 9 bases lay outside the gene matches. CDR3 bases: TGCAGCGTCTATAACCCGGGACAGGGCTATGGCTACACCTTC. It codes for CSVYNPGQGYGYTF.

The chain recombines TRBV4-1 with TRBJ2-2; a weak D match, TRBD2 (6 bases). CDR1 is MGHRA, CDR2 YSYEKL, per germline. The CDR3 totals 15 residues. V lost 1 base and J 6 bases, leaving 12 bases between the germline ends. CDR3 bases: TGCGCCAGCAGCCAAGGGCTAGCGAGTTCCGGGGAGCTGTTTTTT. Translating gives CASSQGLASSGELFF.

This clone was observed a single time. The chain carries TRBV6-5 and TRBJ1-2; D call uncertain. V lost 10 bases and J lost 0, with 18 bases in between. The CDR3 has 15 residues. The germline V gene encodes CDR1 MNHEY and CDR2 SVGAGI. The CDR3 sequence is CAISPDLRPNYGYTF. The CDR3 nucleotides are TGTGCCATCTCCCCGGACCTGCGACCTAACTATGGCTACACCTTC.

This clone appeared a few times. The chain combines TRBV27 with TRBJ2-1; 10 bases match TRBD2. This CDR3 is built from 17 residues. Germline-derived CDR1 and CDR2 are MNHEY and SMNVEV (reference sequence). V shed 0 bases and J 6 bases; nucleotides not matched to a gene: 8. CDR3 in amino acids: CASSLSTQAGGVNEQFF. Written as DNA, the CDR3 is TGTGCCAGCAGTTTATCTACGCAAGCGGGAGGGGTCAATGAGCAGTTCTTC.

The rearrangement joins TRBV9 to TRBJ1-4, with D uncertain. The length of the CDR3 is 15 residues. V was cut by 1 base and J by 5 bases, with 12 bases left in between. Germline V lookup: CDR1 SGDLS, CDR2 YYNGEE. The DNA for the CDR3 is TGTGCCAGCAGCGTATTTGGGAGGGAAAATGAAAAACTGTTTTTT. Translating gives CASSVFGRENEKLFF.

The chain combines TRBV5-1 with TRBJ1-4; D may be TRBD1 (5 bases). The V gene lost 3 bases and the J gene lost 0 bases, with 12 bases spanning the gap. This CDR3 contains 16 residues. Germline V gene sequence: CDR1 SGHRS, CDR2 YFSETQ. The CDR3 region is CASSYRDFSTNEKLFF. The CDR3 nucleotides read TGCGCCAGCAGCTACCGGGACTTTTCAACTAATGAAAAACTGTTTTTT.

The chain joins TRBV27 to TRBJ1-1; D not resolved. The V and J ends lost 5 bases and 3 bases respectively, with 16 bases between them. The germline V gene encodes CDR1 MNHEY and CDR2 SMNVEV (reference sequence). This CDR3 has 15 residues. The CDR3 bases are TGTGCCAGCAGTCCAATGGCCCAGAGGTACACTGAAGCTTTCTTT. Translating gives CASSPMAQRYTEAFF.

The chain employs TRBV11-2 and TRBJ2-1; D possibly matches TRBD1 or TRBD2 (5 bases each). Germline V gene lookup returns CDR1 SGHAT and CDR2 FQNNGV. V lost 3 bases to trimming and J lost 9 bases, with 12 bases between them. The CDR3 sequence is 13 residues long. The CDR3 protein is CASSFQWGSEQFF. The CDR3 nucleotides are TGTGCCAGCAGCTTCCAATGGGGGAGTGAGCAGTTCTTC.

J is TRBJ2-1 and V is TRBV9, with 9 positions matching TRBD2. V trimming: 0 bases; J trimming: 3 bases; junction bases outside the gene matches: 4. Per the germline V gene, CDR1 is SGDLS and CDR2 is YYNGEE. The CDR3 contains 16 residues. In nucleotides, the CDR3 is TGTGCCAGCAGCGTAGATGGACTAGCGTTCTACAATGAGCAGTTCTTC. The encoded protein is CASSVDGLAFYNEQFF.

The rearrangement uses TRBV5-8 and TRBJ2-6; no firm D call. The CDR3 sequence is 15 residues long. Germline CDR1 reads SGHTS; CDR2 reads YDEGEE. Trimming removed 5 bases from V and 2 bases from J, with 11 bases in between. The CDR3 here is CASSFPLPGANVLTF. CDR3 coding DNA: TGTGCCAGCAGTTTTCCATTACCTGGGGCCAACGTCCTGACTTTC.

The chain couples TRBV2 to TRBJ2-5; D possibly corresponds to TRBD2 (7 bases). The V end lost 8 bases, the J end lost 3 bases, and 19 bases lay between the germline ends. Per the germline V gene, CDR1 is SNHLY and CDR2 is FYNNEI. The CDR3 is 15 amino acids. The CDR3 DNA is TGTGCCAGCGGGCCTCGTAGGGGGGGGGAAGAGACCCAGTACTTC. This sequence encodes CASGPRRGGEETQYF.